This TCR beta chain was sequenced in a study of regulatory T cells in long-lasting Graves disease. Time point denoted: newly diagnosed GD, antithyroid drugs for less than 3 months. Researchers made the TCR library from RNA that was extracted from PBMCs. J was trimmed by 2 bases and V by 6 bases; bases with no gene match: 5. The CDR3 loop spans 14 amino acids. Per the germline V gene, CDR1 is SEHNR and CDR2 is FQNEAQ (reference sequence). Relying on iRepertoire HTBI primers and Arm-PCR of CDR3 regions, the team built TCR beta libraries. TCRdb redid the calling of the multiplex PCR reads with MiXCR, one entry per CDR3 protein. The sample includes some 220,000 distinct CDR3 sequences, around 20% of them seen just once. The sample was also reused in another study, on T cells in Graves' hyperthyroidism and ophthalmopathy.

The material was peripheral blood mononuclear cells (PBMCs), obtained at new diagnosis, from a patient treated with antithyroid drugs. The chain has TRBV7-9 and TRBJ2-7, with 9 positions matching TRBD1. This TCR derives from a woman in her 30s with Graves disease. The CDR3 protein is CASRLGQGPYEQYF. The CDR3 nucleotides read TGTGCCAGCAGACTGGGACAGGGACCCTACGAGCAGTACTTC.